A selection of T cell receptor beta chains follows, all from one sample in a study of kidney transplant recipient with SARS-CoV-2 infection. TCRdb reprocessed the reads with MiXCR, giving one entry per CDR3 protein. This table has about 240,000 distinct CDR3 sequences, 29% appearing once. Sequences were derived from a blood sample, sampled at baseline and on day 111 from a kidney transplant recipient. All receptors come from a male patient between 25 and 39 years old who had COVID-19 and was a kidney transplant recipient. Some T cells may have originated in the graft donor. Both conserved end residues are part of each CDR3. The order of the fields is clone size, D gene, J gene, V gene, CDR3 protein, CDR3 DNA. The D gene is left open where the match is weak. Not all rows give a size; the values are once, few, many and, for expanded clones, a class.

abundance: NA; d_gene: TRBD2; j_gene: TRBJ2-5; v_gene: TRBV20-1; CDR3aa: CSAMTSGSWLEAQYF; CDR3nt: TGCAGTGCAATGACTAGCGGGAGTTGGTTGGAGGCCCAGTACTTC
abundance: many; d_gene: TRBD2; j_gene: TRBJ2-1; v_gene: TRBV19; CDR3aa: CASRTSGSAREQFF; CDR3nt: TGTGCCAGTAGAACTAGCGGGAGTGCACGTGAGCAGTTCTTC
abundance: many; d_gene: TRBD1; j_gene: TRBJ2-7; v_gene: TRBV6-6; CDR3aa: CASTQGANNEQYF; CDR3nt: TGTGCCAGCACCCAGGGGGCTAATAACGAGCAGTACTTC
abundance: many; d_gene: NA; j_gene: TRBJ1-5; v_gene: TRBV19; CDR3aa: CASSIGHSNQPQHF; CDR3nt: TGTGCCAGTAGTATAGGACATAGTAATCAGCCCCAGCATTTT
abundance: many; d_gene: NA; j_gene: TRBJ1-2; v_gene: TRBV19; CDR3aa: CASSRYRTNRKTYGYTF; CDR3nt: TGTGCCAGTAGTCGGTATCGGACAAATCGAAAGACCTATGGCTACACCTTC
abundance: NA; d_gene: NA; j_gene: TRBJ1-2; v_gene: TRBV8-2; CDR3aa: CGSLEHDSRKTYGYTF; CDR3nt: TGTGGCAGTCTTGAACATGATAGCCGAAAGACCTATGGCTACACCTTC
abundance: many; d_gene: NA; j_gene: TRBJ2-5; v_gene: TRBV3-1; CDR3aa: CASSFINPISFSETQYF; CDR3nt: TGTGCCAGCAGCTTCATAAATCCCATTTCTTTCTCTGAGACCCAGTACTTC
abundance: NA; d_gene: NA; j_gene: TRBJ2-3; v_gene: TRBV6-2/TRBV6-3; CDR3aa: CASSYSRLRDWTDTQYF; CDR3nt: TGTGCCAGCAGTTACTCGAGGCTCCGGGATTGGACAGATACGCAGTATTTT
abundance: many; d_gene: NA; j_gene: TRBJ1-2; v_gene: TRBV10-1; CDR3aa: CASSSEGRSRKTYGYTF; CDR3nt: TGCGCCAGCAGTTCTGAGGGAAGATCGCGAAAGACCTATGGCTACACCTTC
abundance: many; d_gene: NA; j_gene: TRBJ2-2; v_gene: TRBV9; CDR3aa: CASSLLLKPGELFF; CDR3nt: TGTGCCAGCAGCTTACTATTGAAACCCGGGGAGCTGTTTTTT
abundance: many; d_gene: NA; j_gene: TRBJ1-2; v_gene: TRBV9; CDR3aa: CASTFGYSRKTYGYTF; CDR3nt: TGTGCCAGCACTTTCGGGTACTCAAGAAAGACCTATGGCTACACCTTC
abundance: many; d_gene: NA; j_gene: TRBJ1-2; v_gene: TRBV7-6; CDR3aa: CASSGAVESRKTYGYTF; CDR3nt: TGTGCCAGCAGCGGGGCAGTTGAATCTCGAAAGACCTATGGCTACACCTTC
abundance: many; d_gene: TRBD2; j_gene: TRBJ2-1; v_gene: TRBV11-2; CDR3aa: CASSLARTSGNNEQFF; CDR3nt: TGTGCCAGCAGCTTAGCGCGGACTAGCGGGAACAATGAGCAGTTCTTC
abundance: NA; d_gene: NA; j_gene: TRBJ2-2; v_gene: TRBV3-1; CDR3aa: CASSETYPISGLTGELFF; CDR3nt: TGTGCCAGCAGCGAAACGTATCCCATTTCAGGCTTAACCGGGGAGCTGTTTTTT
abundance: many; d_gene: TRBD1; j_gene: TRBJ1-2; v_gene: TRBV2; CDR3aa: CASSELGGQGIHGYTF; CDR3nt: TGTGCCAGCAGTGAATTAGGGGGACAGGGGATCCATGGCTACACCTTC
abundance: many; d_gene: NA; j_gene: TRBJ1-2; v_gene: TRBV24-1; CDR3aa: CATSQFGSTRKTYGYTF; CDR3nt: TGTGCCACCAGTCAGTTCGGTAGTACCAGAAAGACCTATGGCTACACCTTC
abundance: many; d_gene: NA; j_gene: TRBJ1-5; v_gene: TRBV19; CDR3aa: CASRPKGGDSNQPQHF; CDR3nt: TGTGCCAGTAGACCTAAAGGGGGGGATAGCAATCAGCCCCAGCATTTT
abundance: many; d_gene: NA; j_gene: TRBJ1-2; v_gene: TRBV12-3/TRBV12-4; CDR3aa: CASSLRGNGYTF; CDR3nt: TGTGCCAGCAGTTTAAGGGGTAACGGCTACACCTTC
abundance: many; d_gene: NA; j_gene: TRBJ1-2; v_gene: TRBV30; CDR3aa: CAWQWLRYRKTYGYTF; CDR3nt: TGTGCCTGGCAGTGGTTGCGTTATAGAAAGACCTATGGCTACACCTTC
abundance: many; d_gene: TRBD2; j_gene: TRBJ2-1; v_gene: TRBV19; CDR3aa: CASTTSGRLNEQFF; CDR3nt: TGTGCCAGTACGACTAGCGGGAGACTCAATGAGCAGTTCTTC
abundance: many; d_gene: TRBD2; j_gene: TRBJ2-1; v_gene: TRBV27; CDR3aa: CASGSSGSHNEQFF; CDR3nt: TGTGCCAGCGGGTCTAGCGGGTCACACAATGAGCAGTTCTTC
abundance: many; d_gene: NA; j_gene: TRBJ1-2; v_gene: TRBV5-8; CDR3aa: CASRRAHPRKTYGYTF; CDR3nt: TGTGCCAGCAGGAGGGCTCATCCACGAAAGACCTATGGCTACACCTTC
abundance: many; d_gene: NA; j_gene: TRBJ1-1; v_gene: TRBV5-1; CDR3aa: CASSLAAGTNTEAFF; CDR3nt: TGCGCCAGCAGCTTGGCCGCAGGGACGAACACTGAAGCTTTCTTT
abundance: few; d_gene: TRBD2; j_gene: TRBJ2-3; v_gene: TRBV6-2/TRBV6-3; CDR3aa: CASSYPDPQRGGRGGTQYF; CDR3nt: TGTGCCAGCAGTTACCCCGACCCCCAGCGGGGGGGCCGGGGCGGTACGCAGTATTTT
abundance: few; d_gene: NA; j_gene: TRBJ2-1; v_gene: TRBV11-3; CDR3aa: CASSFGQADEQFF; CDR3nt: TGTGCCAGCAGCTTCGGGCAAGCCGATGAGCAGTTCTTC
abundance: many; d_gene: TRBD1; j_gene: TRBJ2-7; v_gene: TRBV6-8; CDR3aa: CASTKEGTGGYEQYF; CDR3nt: TGTGCCAGCACCAAAGAAGGGACAGGGGGCTACGAGCAGTACTTC
abundance: many; d_gene: TRBD1; j_gene: TRBJ2-2; v_gene: TRBV6-5; CDR3aa: CASTGGRAVGGELFF; CDR3nt: TGTGCCAGTACAGGGGGCAGGGCGGTCGGCGGGGAGCTGTTTTTT
abundance: NA; d_gene: TRBD2; j_gene: TRBJ2-3; v_gene: TRBV5-1; CDR3aa: CASSLGTSGDTDTQYF; CDR3nt: TGCGCCAGCAGCTTGGGGACTAGCGGGGACACAGATACGCAGTATTTT
abundance: many; d_gene: TRBD1; j_gene: TRBJ1-2; v_gene: TRBV29-1; CDR3aa: CSVAVDRVDNYGYTF; CDR3nt: TGCAGCGTTGCAGTGGACAGGGTTGATAACTATGGCTACACCTTC
abundance: many; d_gene: NA; j_gene: TRBJ2-2; v_gene: TRBV12-3/TRBV12-4; CDR3aa: CASSFGGNGELFF; CDR3nt: TGTGCCAGCAGTTTTGGGGGTAACGGGGAGCTGTTTTTT
abundance: many; d_gene: NA; j_gene: TRBJ1-3; v_gene: TRBV4-2; CDR3aa: CASSLLEGVRDGNTIYF; CDR3nt: TGTGCCAGCAGCCTCCTCGAGGGGGTGCGCGATGGAAACACCATATATTTT
abundance: many; d_gene: NA; j_gene: TRBJ2-7; v_gene: TRBV7-2; CDR3aa: CASSLASPPYEQYF; CDR3nt: TGTGCCAGCAGCTTAGCTAGTCCACCCTACGAGCAGTACTTC
abundance: NA; d_gene: NA; j_gene: TRBJ2-1; v_gene: TRBV3-2; CDR3aa: CASSQALDYNEQFF; CDR3nt: TGTGCCAGCAGCCAAGCCCTAGACTACAATGAGCAGTTCTTC